The 24 T cell receptor beta chains presented below share a single source sample, sequenced in a study of cytomegalovirus exposure and HLA in healthy donors. In the PCR, 60 Vbeta and 13 Jbeta primers were used. Assay: immunoSEQ multiplex PCR; the TCRdb copy retains only in-frame clones and omits some. The sample lists some 100,000 clones, around 69% occurring once. Sequenced sample: PBMCs. The source of these receptors is a man over 45 in good health and CMV-seropositive.

This chain connects TRBV5-5 to TRBJ2-1; D gene unclear. There are 13 residues in the CDR3. Germline values: CDR1 SGHKS, CDR2 YYEKEE (reference sequence). V was clipped by 0 bases and J by 7 bases, with 8 bases between them. The CDR3 reads CASSLGHYNEQFF. In DNA form, the CDR3 reads TGTGCCAGCAGCTTGGGGCATTATAATGAGCAGTTCTTC.

The chain employs TRBV4-3 and TRBJ2-6; 9 bases match TRBD1. The CDR3 totals 20 residues. The ends lost 0 bases at V and 4 bases at J; junction bases unmatched: 13. Germline V lookup: CDR1 LGHNA, CDR2 YSLEER. The CDR3 here is CASSQDRRDRALGGANVLTF. DNA of the CDR3: TGCGCCAGCAGCCAAGATCGACGGGACAGGGCTCTGGGAGGGGCCAACGTCCTGACTTTC.

This clone was counted once. The J gene is TRBJ1-1, the V gene TRBV6-5, with a weak D call TRBD1 (6 bases). The length of the CDR3 is 15 residues. CDR1 and CDR2 (germline): MNHEY, SVGAGI. The ends were cut back, 5 bases at V and 0 bases at J, with 13 bases in the middle. CDR3 in DNA: TGTGCCAGCAGTCGCAGGGGACCTATGAACACTGAAGCTTTCTTT. It encodes CASSRRGPMNTEAFF.

This clone was seen a handful of times. The chain carries TRBV7-2 and TRBJ2-7; possibly TRBD2 for D (5 bases). Germline CDR1 SGHTA, CDR2 FQGNSA. V was shortened by 6 bases and J by 12 bases, with 18 bases between the two germline ends. CDR3 length: 12 residues. This chain's CDR3 is CASRLPGNPLYF. Written as DNA, the CDR3 is TGTGCCAGCAGACTTCCGGGAAATCCCTTGTACTTC.

This clone was detected only a few times. CDR3 loop: CASSLLRGSYTF. CDR3 nucleotides: TGTGCCAGCAGTTTACTCAGGGGGAGCTACACCTTC. This chain links TRBV28 with TRBJ1-2, with 7 nucleotides matching TRBD1. Trimming at V came to 2 bases and at J to 9 bases, leaving 3 bases not matched to a gene. The CDR3 runs to 12 residues. Germline CDR1 reads MDHEN; CDR2 reads SYDVKM.

The chain combines TRBV4-3 with TRBJ1-6; D perhaps matches TRBD1 (6 bases). Trimming took 0 bases from V and 6 from J, leaving 15 bases between them. CDR3 length: 17 residues. The germline V gene encodes CDR1 LGHNA and CDR2 YSLEER. The CDR3, as DNA: TGCGCCAGCAGCCAAGAGAGTCCAGGGGTGGTTAATTCACCCCTCCACTTT. Translated: CASSQESPGVVNSPLHF.

The sample holds a few counts of this clone. The rearrangement joins TRBV27 to TRBJ2-5, with 10 positions matching TRBD2. Germline CDR1 and CDR2: MNHEY and SMNVEV (reference sequence). The V segment lost 8 bases and the J segment 2 bases; nucleotides outside the gene matches: 11. This CDR3 is 16 amino acids long. CDR3 residues: CASGQQAGGPQETQYF. The CDR3 DNA reads TGTGCCAGCGGCCAACAAGCGGGAGGGCCACAAGAGACCCAGTACTTC.

The chain uses TRBV6-5 and TRBJ1-1; 8 bases are a match to TRBD1. The V and J ends lost 5 bases and 5 bases, in that order; junction bases with no gene match: 7. Germline V gene data show CDR1 as MNHEY and CDR2 as SVGAGI. CDR3 length equals 14 residues. DNA of the CDR3: TGTGCCAGCAGTAAACAGGGGGGGTGGACTGAAGCTTTCTTT. It codes for CASSKQGGWTEAFF.

The V gene is TRBV5-1, the J gene TRBJ1-1; 7 nucleotides match TRBD1. V trimming: 4 bases; J trimming: 0 bases; junction bases outside the gene matches: 3. In germline, CDR1 is SGHRS, CDR2 YFSETQ. The CDR3 spans 14 residues. As DNA, the CDR3 is TGCGCCAGCAGCACCGGGACAGTGAACACTGAAGCTTTCTTT. Translation gives CASSTGTVNTEAFF.

The chain employs TRBV25-1 and TRBJ2-5; 7 nucleotides match TRBD1. The V gene end was trimmed by 8 bases and the J gene end by 4 bases; junction bases not matched to a gene: 7. This CDR3 is built from 13 residues. Germline V gene data show CDR1 as MGHDK and CDR2 as SYGVNS. The CDR3 DNA reads TGTGCCAGCGCCCGGACAGGAGCAGAGACCCAGTACTTC. Translating it yields CASARTGAETQYF.

The rearrangement uses TRBV7-2 and TRBJ2-5, with 10 bases identical to TRBD2. The end of the DNA aligns better with TRBJ2-7, so the J call may be wrong. This CDR3 is 18 amino acids long. The V gene's germline CDR1 is SGHTA and CDR2 FQGNSA. The CDR3 DNA reads as TGTGCCAGCAGCTCACCCGCTAGCGGGAGCCCTTCCCCCTACGAGCAGTACTTC. This encodes CASSSPASGSPSPYEQYF.

This chain joins TRBV9 and TRBJ2-7; 7 nucleotides line up with TRBD2. There are 16 residues in the CDR3. Germline values: CDR1 SGDLS, CDR2 YYNGEE. With 3 bases clipped from V and 5 bases from J, the junction kept 14 bases outside the gene matches. The CDR3 nucleotides read TGTGCCAGCAGCGCCGACCGATGGGGGGGAGGCCACGAGCAGTACTTC. Amino acid sequence: CASSADRWGGGHEQYF.

The table lists this clone with a few counts. The rearrangement uses TRBV10-3 and TRBJ2-7; D uncertain. The CDR3 contains 13 residues. CDR1 is ENHRY and CDR2 is SYGVKD in the germline V gene. The V gene lost 4 bases and the J gene lost 0 bases, with 7 bases spanning the gap. In DNA, the CDR3 is TGTGCCATCAGTGGACTTAGCTCCTACGAGCAGTACTTC. As protein: CAISGLSSYEQYF.

The V gene is TRBV6-1, the J gene TRBJ2-1; tentative D call: TRBD2 (7 bases). V lost 2 bases and J 8 bases, leaving 25 bases between the germline ends. The CDR3 spans 18 residues. Per germline, CDR1 MNHNS and CDR2 SASEGT. CDR3: CASSEPNGGQDRIHEQFF. In nucleotides, the CDR3 is TGTGCCAGCAGTGAACCAAACGGGGGGCAAGACAGGATCCATGAGCAGTTCTTC.

V and J are TRBV14 and TRBJ2-7; TRBD1 agrees at 10 bases. CDR1 is SGHDN and CDR2 is FVKESK in the germline V gene. After removal of 4 bases from V and 5 bases from J, the junction contained 11 bases not matched to a gene. The CDR3 contains 16 residues. CDR3 sequence: CASSRLGGQGTHEQYF. DNA for the CDR3: TGTGCCAGCAGCCGACTCGGGGGACAGGGGACCCACGAGCAGTACTTC.

The V call is TRBV19, the J call TRBJ2-3; 8 nucleotides line up with TRBD1. The CDR3 covers 15 residues. V lost 3 bases, J lost 5 bases, and 7 bases stayed unmatched. Germline values: CDR1 LNHDA, CDR2 SQIVND (reference sequence). In DNA form, the CDR3 reads TGTGCCAGTAGTATGGGTCAGGGGGCAGGAGATACGCAGTATTTT. It codes for CASSMGQGAGDTQYF.

J is TRBJ2-3 and V is TRBV10-2; a possible D gene is TRBD2 (6 bases). Germline assignment: CDR1 WSHSY and CDR2 SAAADI. With 7 bases removed from V and 5 bases from J, the gap between germline ends came to 22 bases. This CDR3 is built from 16 residues. In nucleotides, the CDR3 is TGCGCCAGCAAAACCATTAGCGGAGGTGGGGTAGATACGCAGTATTTT. Translating gives CASKTISGGGVDTQYF.

This clone was seen only a few times. V and J are TRBV5-4 and TRBJ2-5, with D tentatively TRBD2 (6 bases). This CDR3 is 16 amino acids long. Germline loops: CDR1 SGHNT, CDR2 YYREEE (reference sequence). Trimming pared 4 bases from V and 0 bases from J, leaving 16 bases between. The CDR3 DNA follows: TGTGCCAGCAGCCCAGGTAGCGGTGCTTACCAAGAGACCCAGTACTTC. Its protein is CASSPGSGAYQETQYF.

This chain uses TRBV19 with TRBJ2-5, with D uncertain. This CDR3 has 15 amino acids. V was clipped by 1 base and J by 2 bases, with 11 bases between them. Looked up from germline, CDR1 is LNHDA and CDR2 is SQIVND (reference sequence). The CDR3 here is CASSIAVGVQETQYF. The CDR3 coding sequence is TGTGCCAGTAGTATAGCCGTAGGAGTACAAGAGACCCAGTACTTC. The full variable domain, in which reference TRBV19 and TRBJ2-5 provide the parts outside the CDR3, is DGGITQSPKYLFRKEGQNVTLSCEQNLNHDAMYWYRQDPGQGLRLIYYSQIVNDFQKGDIAEGYSVSREKKESFPLTVTSAQKNPTAFYLCASSIAVGVQETQYFGPGTRLLVL.

This sequence joins TRBV19 and TRBJ2-5; no definite D call. CDR3 length: 14 amino acids. Germline values: CDR1 LNHDA, CDR2 SQIVND (reference sequence). The V gene lost 2 bases and the J gene lost 0 bases, with 7 bases spanning the gap. CDR3: CASSINRYQETQYF. CDR3 in DNA: TGTGCCAGTAGTATAAACCGGTACCAAGAGACCCAGTACTTC.

The chain joins TRBV15 to TRBJ2-7; the match to TRBD1 covers 8 bases. With V trimmed by 2 bases and J by 3 bases, 6 bases remained unmatched. In germline, CDR1 is LNHNV, CDR2 YYDKDF (reference sequence). There are 15 residues in the CDR3. CDR3 amino acids: CATSRPTGVDYEQYF. The CDR3 DNA follows: TGTGCCACCAGCAGACCGACAGGGGTGGACTACGAGCAGTACTTC.

The chain carries TRBV18 and TRBJ1-3; TRBD1 is a possible D gene (6 bases). CDR1 and CDR2 from the germline V gene are KGHSH and LQKENI. The V and J ends lost 1 base and 3 bases respectively, with 10 bases between them. The CDR3 is 15 amino acids. In DNA form, the CDR3 reads TGTGCCAGCTCACCACAGTCAGGGGTTGGAAACACCATATATTTT. Translation: CASSPQSGVGNTIYF.

The chain has TRBV6-5 and TRBJ2-3, with 8 bases identical to TRBD1. The CDR3 extends over 16 amino acids. The trim removed 4 bases at V and 8 bases at J, leaving 14 bases unmatched. CDR1 and CDR2 from the germline V gene are MNHEY and SVGAGI. CDR3 sequence: CASSFPGQGRLGTQYF. CDR3 sequence (DNA): TGTGCCAGCAGTTTCCCCGGACAGGGAAGGTTGGGTACGCAGTATTTT.

The chain uses TRBV7-2 and TRBJ1-1, with D tentatively TRBD1 (6 bases). Between the trimmed V and J ends, which lost 1 base and 8 bases, there was a span of 14 bases. The CDR3 spans 14 residues. CDR1 is SGHTA and CDR2 is FQGNSA in the germline V gene. The CDR3 here is CASSLDGGRLEAFF. The CDR3 nucleotides read TGTGCCAGCAGCTTAGACGGGGGGCGGCTCGAAGCTTTCTTT.